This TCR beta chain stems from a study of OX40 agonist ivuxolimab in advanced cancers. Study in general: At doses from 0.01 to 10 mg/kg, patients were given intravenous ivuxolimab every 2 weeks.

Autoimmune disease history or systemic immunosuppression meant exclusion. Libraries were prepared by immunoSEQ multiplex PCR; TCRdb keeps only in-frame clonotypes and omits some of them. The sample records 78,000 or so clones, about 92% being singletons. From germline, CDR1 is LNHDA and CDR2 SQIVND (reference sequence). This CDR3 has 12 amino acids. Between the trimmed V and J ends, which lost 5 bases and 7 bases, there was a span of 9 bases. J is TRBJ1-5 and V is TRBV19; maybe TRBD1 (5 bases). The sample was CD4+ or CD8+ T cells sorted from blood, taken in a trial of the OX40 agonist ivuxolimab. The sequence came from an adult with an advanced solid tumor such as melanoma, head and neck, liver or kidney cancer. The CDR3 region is CASSLGEQPQHF. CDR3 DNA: TGTGCCAGTAGTTTAGGGGAACAGCCCCAGCATTTT.